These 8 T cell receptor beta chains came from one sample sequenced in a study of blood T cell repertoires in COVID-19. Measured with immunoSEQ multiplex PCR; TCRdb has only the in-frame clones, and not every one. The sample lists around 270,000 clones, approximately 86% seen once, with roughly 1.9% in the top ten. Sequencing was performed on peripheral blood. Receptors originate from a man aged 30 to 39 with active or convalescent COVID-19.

CDR3 DNA: TGTGCCAGCTCCCGCAGCGGGGGGCCAAACGAGCAGTACTTC. Translation: CASSRSGGPNEQYF. The genes are TRBV18 and TRBJ2-7; TRBD2 matches at 9 bases. Trimming took 6 bases from V and 5 from J; bases not matched to a gene: 8. The CDR3 runs 14 residues. Germline V CDR1 and CDR2: KGHSH, LQKENI. The entire variable domain, with the rest obtained from reference TRBV18 and TRBJ2-7, is as follows: NAGVMQNPRHLVRRRGQEARLRCSPMKGHSHVYWYRQLPEEGLKFMVYLQKENIIDESGMPKERFSAEFPKEGPSILRIQQVVRGDSAAYFCASSRSGGPNEQYFGPGTRLTVT.

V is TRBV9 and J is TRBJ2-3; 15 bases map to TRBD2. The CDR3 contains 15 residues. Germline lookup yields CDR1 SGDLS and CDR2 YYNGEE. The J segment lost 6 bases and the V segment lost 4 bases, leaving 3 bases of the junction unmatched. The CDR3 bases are TGTGCCAGCAGCCGCGGGACTAGCGGGGGGGATACGCAGTATTTT. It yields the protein CASSRGTSGGDTQYF.

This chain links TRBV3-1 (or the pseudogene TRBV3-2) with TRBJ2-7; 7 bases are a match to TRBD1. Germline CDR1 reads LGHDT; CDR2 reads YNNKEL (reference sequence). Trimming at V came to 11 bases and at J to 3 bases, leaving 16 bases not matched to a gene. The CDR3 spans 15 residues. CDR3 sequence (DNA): TGTGCCCACCGGGACAGTATTATTTTTAGCTACGAGCAGTACTTC. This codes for CAHRDSIIFSYEQYF.

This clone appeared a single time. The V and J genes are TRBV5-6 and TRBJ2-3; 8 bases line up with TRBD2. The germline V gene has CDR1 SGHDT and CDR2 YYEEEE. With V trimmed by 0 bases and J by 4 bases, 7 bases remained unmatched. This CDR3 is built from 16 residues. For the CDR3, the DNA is TGTGCCAGCAGCTTGGTGGCGGGGGGCGTTCCAGATACGCAGTATTTT. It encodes CASSLVAGGVPDTQYF.

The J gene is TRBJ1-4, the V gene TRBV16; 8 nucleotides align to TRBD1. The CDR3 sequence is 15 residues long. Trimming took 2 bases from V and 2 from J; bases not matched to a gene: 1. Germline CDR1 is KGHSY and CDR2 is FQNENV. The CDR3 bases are TGTGCCAGCAGCCAACAGGGGGCGACTAATGAAAAACTGTTTTTT. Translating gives CASSQQGATNEKLFF. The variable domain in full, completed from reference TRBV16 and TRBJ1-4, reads GEEVAQTPKHLVRGEGQKAKLYCAPIKGHSYVFWYQQVLKNEFKFLISFQNENVFDETGMPKERFSAKCLPNSPCSLEIQATKLEDSAVYFCASSQQGATNEKLFFGSGTQLSVL.

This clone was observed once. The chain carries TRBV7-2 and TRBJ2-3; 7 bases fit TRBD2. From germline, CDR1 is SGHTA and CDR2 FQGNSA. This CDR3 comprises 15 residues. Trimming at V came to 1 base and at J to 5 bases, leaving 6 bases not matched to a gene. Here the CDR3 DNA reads TGTGCCAGCAGCTTAGGGGACTACTTAGGAGATACGCAGTATTTT. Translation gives CASSLGDYLGDTQYF.

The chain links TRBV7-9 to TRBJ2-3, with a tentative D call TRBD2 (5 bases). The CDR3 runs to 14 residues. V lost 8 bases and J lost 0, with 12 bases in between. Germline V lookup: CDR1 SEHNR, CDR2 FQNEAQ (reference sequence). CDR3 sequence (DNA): TGTGCCAGCGTGGGCGGGTCAAGCACAGATACGCAGTATTTT. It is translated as CASVGGSSTDTQYF.

The DNA for the CDR3 is TGTGCCAGCAGCGTAGCCCGACAGGGATTAAACTATGGCTACACCTTC. It is translated as CASSVARQGLNYGYTF. The chain uses TRBV9 and TRBJ1-2; 7 nucleotides agree with TRBD1. The CDR3 extends over 16 amino acids. Losses at the gene ends were 0 bases for V and 2 bases for J; bases not matched to a gene: 7. CDR1 is SGDLS, CDR2 YYNGEE, per germline.